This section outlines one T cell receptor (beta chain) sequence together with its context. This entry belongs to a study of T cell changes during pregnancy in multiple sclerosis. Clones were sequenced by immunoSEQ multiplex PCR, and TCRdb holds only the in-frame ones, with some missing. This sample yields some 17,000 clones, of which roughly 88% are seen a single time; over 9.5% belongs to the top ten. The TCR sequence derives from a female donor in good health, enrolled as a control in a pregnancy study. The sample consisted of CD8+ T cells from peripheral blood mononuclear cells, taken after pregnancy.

The CDR3 DNA sequence: TGCGCCAGCAGCGCGGAGGGGGGGGTTAATGAAAAACTGTTTTTT. The encoded protein is CASSAEGGVNEKLFF. V usage is TRBV5-1 and J usage is TRBJ1-4; perhaps TRBD1 as D (6 bases). With 4 bases removed from V and 4 bases from J, the gap between germline ends came to 14 bases. CDR1 and CDR2 from the germline V gene are SGHRS and YFSETQ. CDR3 length: 15 residues.